These 19 T cell receptor beta chains originate from one sample sequenced in a study of T cell responses to AZD1222 COVID-19 vaccine. Measured with immunoSEQ multiplex PCR; TCRdb has only the in-frame clones, and not every one. Among about 140,000 clones listed, roughly 92% were seen once. The sample consisted of peripheral blood, taken on day 0 of AZD1222 vaccination. Receptor source: an adult in good health.

V gene TRBV20-1 combines with J gene TRBJ2-7; D not resolved. The CDR3 sequence is 10 residues long. Trimming cost V 3 bases and J 5 bases, with 5 bases left between them. Germline V gene data show CDR1 as DFQATT and CDR2 as SNEGSKA (reference sequence). CDR3 in DNA: TGCAGTGCTAGGTCTGACGAGCAGTACTTC. Amino acid sequence: CSARSDEQYF.

CDR3 in amino acids: CASTKAGSSGNTIYF. The CDR3 DNA is TGTGCCAGCACCAAAGCCGGGAGCTCTGGAAACACCATATATTTT. The rearrangement links TRBV5-8 to TRBJ1-3; no definite D call. CDR1 SGHTS and CDR2 YDEGEE come from the germline V gene. The CDR3 extends over 15 amino acids. V was shortened by 6 bases and J by 0 bases, with 13 bases between the two germline ends.

The chain uses TRBV12-3 or TRBV12-4 and TRBJ1-1; TRBD1 is a possible D gene (5 bases). The CDR3 spans 13 residues. The V end was cut by 5 bases, the J end by 7 bases, with 14 bases between. The CDR3, as DNA: TGTGCCAGCAGTAAGGGGTGGGGCAGTGAAGCTTTCTTT. This encodes CASSKGWGSEAFF.

The chain combines TRBV2 with TRBJ2-2; D may correspond to TRBD1 or TRBD2 (5 bases each). The CDR3 is made up of 10 amino acids. Per germline, CDR1 SNHLY and CDR2 FYNNEI. V was cut by 8 bases and J by 7 bases, with 5 bases left in between. CDR3 region: CASGGGELFF. CDR3 DNA: TGTGCCAGCGGGGGCGGGGAGCTGTTTTTT.

The chain joins TRBV6-1 to TRBJ1-4; D call uncertain. The germline CDR1 and CDR2 sequences are MNHNS and SASEGT. Trimming pared 3 bases from V and 5 bases from J, leaving 16 bases between. CDR3 size: 16 residues. The DNA for the CDR3 is TGTGCCAGCAGTGAGGCCCAGCTACTGGGGAATGAAAAACTGTTTTTT. Translated: CASSEAQLLGNEKLFF.

This rearrangement joins TRBV15 to TRBJ1-1; the match to TRBD1 covers 7 bases. This CDR3 has 17 amino acids. From germline, CDR1 is LNHNV and CDR2 YYDKDF (reference sequence). J gave up 0 bases and V 5 bases, and 12 bases lay outside the gene matches. CDR3 loop: CATSGRQGAAMNTEAFF. In DNA, the CDR3 is TGTGCCACCAGCGGGCGACAGGGAGCCGCCATGAACACTGAAGCTTTCTTT.

The J gene is TRBJ2-5, the V gene TRBV5-1, with D perhaps TRBD2 (5 bases). The CDR3 is 12 amino acids. The germline V and J ends were trimmed by 4 bases and 5 bases, with 9 bases remaining between them. Germline-derived CDR1 and CDR2 are SGHRS and YFSETQ. CDR3 amino acids: CASSPGGETQYF. The DNA of the CDR3 is TGCGCCAGCAGCCCGGGCGGGGAGACCCAGTACTTC.

This chain links TRBV5-1 with TRBJ2-1, with 11 bases aligning to TRBD1. J lost 6 bases, V lost 3 bases, and 5 bases had no gene match. Germline V gene lookup returns CDR1 SGHRS and CDR2 YFSETQ. This CDR3 spans 15 amino acids. The CDR3 nucleotides read TGCGCCAGCAGCTGGACAGGGGGCATCGGCAATGAGCAGTTCTTC. Encoded protein: CASSWTGGIGNEQFF.

The genes are TRBV18 and TRBJ2-7; 9 bases are shared with TRBD1. The J segment lost 2 bases and the V segment lost 3 bases, leaving 2 bases of the junction unmatched. In germline, CDR1 is KGHSH, CDR2 LQKENI. This CDR3 has 14 residues. The CDR3 protein is CASSPRQGAYEQYF. The CDR3 coding sequence is TGTGCCAGCTCACCCCGACAGGGGGCCTACGAGCAGTACTTC.

The chain recombines TRBV19 with TRBJ1-1; 7 bases line up with TRBD1. The CDR3 runs to 14 residues. V was pared by 6 bases and J by 2 bases, with 6 bases of the junction left unmatched. Germline V CDR1 and CDR2: LNHDA, SQIVND (reference sequence). This chain's CDR3 is CASSLTGQNTEAFF. The DNA of the CDR3 is TGTGCCAGTAGCCTGACAGGGCAAAACACTGAAGCTTTCTTT.

The J gene is TRBJ2-2, the V gene TRBV5-1; D gene uncertain. Germline V gene data show CDR1 as SGHRS and CDR2 as YFSETQ. The CDR3 contains 15 residues. V gave up 3 bases and J gave up 0 bases, with 9 bases separating them. The CDR3 sequence is CASSSTDTNTGELFF. The CDR3 DNA sequence: TGCGCCAGCAGCTCCACAGATACGAACACCGGGGAGCTGTTTTTT.

The chain carries TRBV3-1 (or the pseudogene TRBV3-2) and TRBJ2-2; D might be TRBD2 (6 bases). Germline V gene sequence: CDR1 LGHDT, CDR2 YNNKEL (reference sequence). Trimming took 1 base from V and 2 from J, leaving 11 bases between them. The length of the CDR3 is 16 residues. Written as DNA, the CDR3 is TGTGCCAGCAGCCAAGGGGGACTTACAAACACCGGGGAGCTGTTTTTT. This sequence encodes CASSQGGLTNTGELFF.

This sequence joins TRBV11-2 and TRBJ1-4; D gene ambiguous. Per germline, CDR1 SGHAT and CDR2 FQNNGV. V lost 0 bases to trimming and J lost 4 bases, with 3 bases between them. The CDR3 spans 13 residues. This CDR3 reads CASSLEVNEKLFF. CDR3 nucleotide sequence: TGTGCCAGCAGCTTAGAAGTTAATGAAAAACTGTTTTTT.

The chain couples TRBV20-1 to TRBJ1-4; unclear D gene. The CDR3 extends over 11 amino acids. Trimming removed 7 bases from V and 3 bases from J, with 6 bases in between. Germline assignment: CDR1 DFQATT and CDR2 SNEGSKA (reference sequence). The CDR3 nucleotides read TGCAGTGTCGACTCTAATGAAAAACTGTTTTTT. Amino acids: CSVDSNEKLFF.

The J gene is TRBJ2-6, the V gene TRBV9; 9 positions agree with TRBD2. The CDR3 consists of 18 residues. Trimming cost V 0 bases and J 0 bases; bases outside gene matches: 4. Germline CDR1 is SGDLS and CDR2 is YYNGEE. The CDR3 spells CASSVGVSGGSGANVLTF. The CDR3 DNA reads as TGTGCCAGCAGCGTAGGGGTTAGCGGGGGCTCTGGGGCCAACGTCCTGACTTTC. Using reference TRBV9 and TRBJ2-6 for the parts outside the CDR3, the full variable domain is DSGVTQTPKHLITATGQRVTLRCSPRSGDLSVYWYQQSLDQGLQFLIQYYNGEERAKGNILERFSAQQFPDLHSELNLSSLELGDSALYFCASSVGVSGGSGANVLTFGAGSRLTVL.

This clone was seen more than once but under ten times. The chain is built from TRBV28 and TRBJ1-1; D gene unclear. Trimming took off 1 base at V and 5 bases at J, with 8 bases between the two ends. The CDR3 runs to 13 residues. CDR1 is MDHEN, CDR2 SYDVKM, per germline. In DNA form, the CDR3 reads TGTGCCAGCAGTTTATCCGAGGAAACTGAAGCTTTCTTT. Translating gives CASSLSEETEAFF.

J is TRBJ1-4 and V is TRBV5-1, with D tentatively TRBD1 (6 bases). With 4 bases removed from V and 2 bases from J, the gap between germline ends came to 12 bases. The germline V gene has CDR1 SGHRS and CDR2 YFSETQ. The CDR3 spans 15 residues. This CDR3 reads CASSLWTATNEKLFF. The CDR3 nucleotides are TGCGCCAGCAGCCTCTGGACAGCCACTAATGAAAAACTGTTTTTT.

The CDR3 protein is CASSIALAGGSPSYEQFF. The CDR3 region has the DNA TGTGCCAGTAGTATAGCTCTAGCGGGAGGCTCCCCCTCGTATGAGCAGTTCTTC. The chain uses TRBV19 and TRBJ2-1; 11 nucleotides line up with TRBD2. The ends lost 1 base at V and 8 bases at J; junction bases unmatched: 13. The CDR3 runs to 18 residues. Germline V CDR1 and CDR2: LNHDA, SQIVND (reference sequence).

In its sample, this clone was seen a few times. The chain joins TRBV9 to TRBJ2-2; 7 nucleotides match TRBD1. V was clipped by 4 bases and J by 1 base; unmatched bases: 7. Per the germline V gene, CDR1 is SGDLS and CDR2 is YYNGEE. The CDR3 is 16 amino acids. In DNA, the CDR3 is TGTGCCAGCAGCATGACGGGACAGCTGAACACCGGGGAGCTGTTTTTT. This codes for CASSMTGQLNTGELFF. Drawing the rest from reference TRBV9 and TRBJ2-2, the complete variable domain is DSGVTQTPKHLITATGQRVTLRCSPRSGDLSVYWYQQSLDQGLQFLIQYYNGEERAKGNILERFSAQQFPDLHSELNLSSLELGDSALYFCASSMTGQLNTGELFFGEGSRLTVL.